This TCR beta chain was obtained from a study of tumor-infiltrating lymphocytes in localized non-small cell lung cancer. Findings and caveats of the study: TCRbeta sequencing showed higher T cell infiltration in tumors than uninvolved lung.

A remark on this clone: Its antigen is unidentified.

The CDR3 is made up of 13 amino acids. V shed 7 bases and J 7 bases; nucleotides not matched to a gene: 6. Germline CDR1 reads SQVTM; CDR2 reads ANQGSEA. This table comes from immunoSEQ multiplex PCR, and its TCRdb copy is limited to in-frame clones, with some not included. The profile shows fewer than 8,500 clones, about 70% of them singletons. The clonotype was recovered from a human donor with non-small cell lung cancer. The sequenced sample was uninvolved lung tissue not adjacent to the tumor. The chain has TRBV29-1 and TRBJ1-4, with TRBD1 matching 10 bases. Written as DNA, the CDR3 is TGCAGCGCGACCGGGACAGGGGTTGAAAAACTGTTTTTT. Encoded protein: CSATGTGVEKLFF.